Below, 26 T cell receptor beta chains from the same sample are listed, as sequenced in a study of cytomegalovirus exposure and HLA in healthy donors. Vbeta (60) and Jbeta (13) primers were used in the PCR. Generated by immunoSEQ multiplex PCR, the TCRdb table keeps only in-frame clones and is missing some. The sample lists over 150,000 clones, 60% to 80% occurring once. Sequencing was carried out using PBMCs. These TCRs come from a woman aged 40 to 50 in good health and CMV-seropositive.

This chain links TRBV7-2 with TRBJ2-5, with D maybe TRBD2 (7 bases). V lost 2 bases to trimming and J lost 5 bases, with 12 bases between them. This CDR3 is built from 14 residues. Germline V gives CDR1 SGHTA, CDR2 FQGNSA. The CDR3 loop is CASSLLGGRETQYF. The CDR3 bases are TGTGCCAGCAGCTTATTGGGGGGGCGGGAGACCCAGTACTTC. The variable domain in full, with the rest retrieved from reference TRBV7-2 and TRBJ2-5, is GAGVSQSPSNKVTEKGKDVELRCDPISGHTALYWYRQSLGQGLEFLIYFQGNSAPDKSGLPSDRFSAERTGGSVSTLTIQRTQQEDSAVYLCASSLLGGRETQYFGPGTRLLVL.

This clone was detected only a few times. V is TRBV27 and J is TRBJ2-7; 10 positions match TRBD2. J was trimmed by 0 bases and V by 6 bases; bases with no gene match: 5. CDR3 size: 15 residues. The germline V gene has CDR1 MNHEY and CDR2 SMNVEV (reference sequence). In DNA form, the CDR3 reads TGTGCCAGCAGAAGAACTAGCGGGGCCTCCTACGAGCAGTACTTC. Protein sequence: CASRRTSGASYEQYF.

The chain uses TRBV19 and TRBJ1-2; 9 nucleotides match TRBD1. CDR1 LNHDA and CDR2 SQIVND come from the germline V gene (reference sequence). This CDR3 comprises 14 residues. With 11 bases clipped from V and 4 bases from J, the junction kept 11 bases outside the gene matches. The CDR3 sequence is CASKGGQGIYGYTF. The DNA for the CDR3 is TGTGCCTCGAAGGGAGGACAGGGGATCTATGGCTACACCTTC.

The rearrangement joins TRBV5-1 to TRBJ2-5; 7 bases agree with TRBD1. The closer fit of TRBJ2-7 to the DNA end suggests the J call may be wrong. CDR1 is SGHRS, CDR2 YFSETQ, per germline. This CDR3 has 16 residues. Here the CDR3 reads CASRPDRPPVCYEQYF. CDR3 DNA sequence: TGCGCCAGCAGACCGGACAGGCCCCCCGTCTGTTACGAGCAGTACTTC.

The J gene is TRBJ2-2, the V gene TRBV9; 8 positions match TRBD1. The V and J ends lost 2 bases and 6 bases, in that order; junction bases with no gene match: 6. The CDR3 is made up of 15 amino acids. CDR1 and CDR2 (germline): SGDLS, YYNGEE. DNA for the CDR3: TGTGCCAGCAGCGTCGGACAGGGATCATCCGGGGAGCTGTTTTTT. Its translation: CASSVGQGSSGELFF.

This clone was seen a handful of times. This chain links TRBV7-8 with TRBJ2-7; 12 positions agree with TRBD2. This CDR3 region has 16 residues. The ends lost 1 base at V and 1 base at J; junction bases unmatched: 2. The germline gives CDR1 SGHVS, CDR2 FQNEAQ. The CDR3 protein is CASSLELAGGSYEQYF. Here the CDR3 DNA reads TGTGCCAGCAGCTTAGAACTAGCGGGAGGTTCCTACGAGCAGTACTTC.

This CDR3 is CASSLAGGEANYGYTF. The CDR3 nucleotides are TGTGCCAGCAGCTTAGCAGGGGGCGAAGCTAACTATGGCTACACCTTC. The rearrangement uses TRBV7-9 and TRBJ1-2; 7 nucleotides agree with TRBD1. Germline-derived CDR1 and CDR2 are SEHNR and FQNEAQ (reference sequence). This CDR3 contains 16 residues. J lost 0 bases, V lost 0 bases, and 4 bases had no gene match.

About this clone: The sample carries other DNA sequences with the same CDR3. V is TRBV7-2 and J is TRBJ2-2; D is undetermined. Germline V gene sequence: CDR1 SGHTA, CDR2 FQGNSA. The CDR3 loop spans 12 amino acids. V gave up 4 bases and J gave up 3 bases, with 3 bases separating them. Written as DNA, the CDR3 is TGTGCCAGCAGCTCATACACCGGGGAGCTGTTTTTT. Translated, it gives CASSSYTGELFF. Full variable domain (outside the CDR3, taken from reference TRBV7-2 and TRBJ2-2): GAGVSQSPSNKVTEKGKDVELRCDPISGHTALYWYRQSLGQGLEFLIYFQGNSAPDKSGLPSDRFSAERTGGSVSTLTIQRTQQEDSAVYLCASSSYTGELFFGEGSRLTVL.

The chain joins TRBV4-3 to TRBJ1-2; 7 positions match TRBD1. Germline-derived CDR1 and CDR2 are LGHNA and YSLEER. CDR3 length equals 16 residues. J was trimmed by 4 bases and V by 6 bases; bases with no gene match: 14. The CDR3 DNA sequence: TGCGCCAGCAGAAGGGACAGCTTCTCAGTCCTCTATGGCTACACCTTC. Translation: CASRRDSFSVLYGYTF.

The V and J genes are TRBV7-2 and TRBJ2-1, with D tentatively TRBD2 (5 bases). V was pared by 5 bases and J by 4 bases, with 15 bases between. The CDR3 is 15 residues long. Per the germline V gene, CDR1 is SGHTA and CDR2 is FQGNSA. The CDR3 sequence: CASSPDYISYNEQFF. CDR3 sequence (DNA): TGTGCCAGCAGCCCCGACTATATTTCTTACAATGAGCAGTTCTTC.

This chain uses TRBV28 with TRBJ1-6, with 8 bases identical to TRBD1. In germline, CDR1 is MDHEN, CDR2 SYDVKM. The CDR3 has 17 residues. With V trimmed by 5 bases and J by 5 bases, 11 bases remained unmatched. This CDR3 is CASSNGQGRGDNSPLHF. CDR3 coding DNA: TGTGCCAGCAGTAACGGACAGGGCCGCGGGGATAATTCACCCCTCCACTTT.

The chain is built from TRBV30 and TRBJ2-7; 12 nucleotides line up with TRBD2. Trimming at V came to 2 bases and at J to 2 bases, leaving 1 base not matched to a gene. The CDR3 extends over 14 amino acids. Germline V gene data show CDR1 as GTSNPN and CDR2 as SVGIG (reference sequence). The CDR3 loop reads CAWSTSGGTYEQYF. The CDR3, as DNA: TGTGCCTGGAGTACTAGCGGGGGGACCTACGAGCAGTACTTC.

This clone was observed once. Germline is not matched at one junction end, which may reflect a read error. Other DNA sequences within the sample encode an identical CDR3. The CDR3 bases are TGTGCCAGCAGCGAATCAGGCTACTCCTACGAGCAGTACTTC. Encoded protein: CASSESGYSYEQYF. The chain employs TRBV25-1 and TRBJ2-7; D remains unclear. The CDR3 runs to 14 residues. Germline V gives CDR1 MGHDK, CDR2 SYGVNS.

This chain links TRBV2 with TRBJ1-1; D gene uncertain. Germline V lookup: CDR1 SNHLY, CDR2 FYNNEI. The CDR3 loop spans 14 amino acids. The V and J ends lost 6 bases and 4 bases respectively, with 15 bases between them. This CDR3 reads CASSDLVESTEAFF. CDR3 bases: TGTGCCAGCAGCGACCTAGTTGAAAGCACTGAAGCTTTCTTT.

This CDR3 reads CASSLLTGGNTGELFF. The CDR3 region has the DNA TGTGCCAGCAGCTTACTGACAGGGGGCAACACCGGGGAGCTGTTTTTT. V usage is TRBV5-4 and J usage is TRBJ2-2; 10 nucleotides agree with TRBD1. Germline loops: CDR1 SGHNT, CDR2 YYREEE (reference sequence). This CDR3 contains 16 residues. The V segment lost 2 bases and the J segment 2 bases; nucleotides outside the gene matches: 3.

The V and J genes are TRBV10-1 and TRBJ2-1, with D possibly TRBD2 on 5 matching bases. The germline gives CDR1 WNHNN, CDR2 SYGVQD (reference sequence). This CDR3 spans 12 amino acids. The germline V and J ends were trimmed by 11 bases and 10 bases, with 18 bases remaining between them. CDR3 sequence (DNA): TGCGCCTTCAGACTACCCCTGAGGGAGCAGTTCTTC. Translating gives CAFRLPLREQFF.

This sequence joins TRBV18 and TRBJ1-4, with unresolved D. CDR1 and CDR2 from the germline V gene are KGHSH and LQKENI. Trimming stripped 4 bases from V and 13 bases from J, with 13 bases between. The CDR3 has 12 amino acids. CDR3 residues: CASSLESSGLFF. The CDR3 bases are TGTGCCAGCTCACTTGAGAGCAGCGGACTGTTTTTT.

The rearrangement joins TRBV7-2 to TRBJ2-1, with a possible D match to TRBD2 (6 bases). The CDR3 extends over 17 amino acids. V was pared by 5 bases and J by 6 bases, with 23 bases between. CDR1 is SGHTA and CDR2 is FQGNSA in the germline V gene. The CDR3 region is CASSPRPGGVEGNEQFF. CDR3 sequence (DNA): TGTGCCAGCAGCCCCCGGCCCGGGGGAGTCGAAGGCAATGAGCAGTTCTTC.

The chain is built from TRBV4-3 and TRBJ1-2; 10 nucleotides match TRBD1. CDR3 size: 17 residues. Germline V CDR1 and CDR2: LGHNA, YSLEER. V gave up 1 base and J gave up 7 bases; unmatched junction bases: 12. CDR3 DNA: TGCGCCAGCAGCCAAGCCCCCGGGACAGGGGCTTTTGGTGGCTACACCTTC. It specifies CASSQAPGTGAFGGYTF.

The rearrangement uses TRBV7-2 and TRBJ2-7; 10 positions agree with TRBD2. V lost 3 bases, J lost 3 bases, and 5 bases stayed unmatched. The length of the CDR3 is 15 residues. Germline V gene data show CDR1 as SGHTA and CDR2 as FQGNSA. The CDR3 loop is CASSFSGGAGYEQYF. CDR3 coding DNA: TGTGCCAGCAGCTTCAGCGGGGGGGCGGGCTACGAGCAGTACTTC. Full variable domain (rest looked up from reference TRBV7-2 and TRBJ2-7): GAGVSQSPSNKVTEKGKDVELRCDPISGHTALYWYRQSLGQGLEFLIYFQGNSAPDKSGLPSDRFSAERTGGSVSTLTIQRTQQEDSAVYLCASSFSGGAGYEQYFGPGTRLTVT.

This chain connects TRBV21-1 to TRBJ1-2; the DNA was not compared with TRBD1, the D call given in the table. TRBV21-1 is annotated as a pseudogene. The CDR3 totals 14 residues. CDR3 region: CASSNRGPNYGYTF. CDR3 bases: TGTGCCAGCAGCAACAGGGGGCCTAACTATGGCTACACCTTC.

The chain couples TRBV4-3 to TRBJ2-7; D possibly corresponds to TRBD1 (6 bases). The CDR3 is 13 amino acids. Germline CDR1 and CDR2: LGHNA and YSLEER. V lost 0 bases, J lost 3 bases, and 6 bases lay in between. CDR3 in amino acids: CASSQEQGYEQYF. CDR3 nucleotides: TGCGCCAGCAGCCAAGAACAGGGCTACGAGCAGTACTTC.

The J gene is TRBJ1-5, the V gene TRBV6-5; D is uncertain. This CDR3 spans 15 amino acids. V was trimmed by 8 bases and J by 0 bases, leaving 14 bases between them. Germline V gene sequence: CDR1 MNHEY, CDR2 SVGAGI. The CDR3 loop reads CASHHREISNQPQHF. CDR3 nucleotide sequence: TGTGCCAGCCACCACAGAGAGATTAGCAATCAGCCCCAGCATTTT.

The chain joins TRBV30 to TRBJ2-5; 8 nucleotides align to TRBD2. The length of the CDR3 is 12 residues. Trimming at V came to 1 base and at J to 7 bases, leaving 2 bases not matched to a gene. Germline values: CDR1 GTSNPN, CDR2 SVGIG (reference sequence). The CDR3 sequence is CAWSGAGGTQYF. The CDR3 nucleotides read TGTGCCTGGAGTGGGGCGGGAGGGACCCAGTACTTC.

The table lists this clone with a count of one. This chain connects TRBV4-3 to TRBJ2-7, with D possibly TRBD2 on 5 matching bases. The V end lost 4 bases, the J end lost 2 bases, and 9 bases lay between the germline ends. CDR3 length: 13 amino acids. Germline V gives CDR1 LGHNA, CDR2 YSLEER. CDR3 amino acids: CASSRGLAYEQYF. Written as DNA, the CDR3 is TGCGCCAGCAGCCGAGGACTTGCCTACGAGCAGTACTTC.

This chain uses TRBV28 with TRBJ1-4; D is perhaps TRBD1 (5 bases). This CDR3 contains 20 residues. The germline CDR1 and CDR2 sequences are MDHEN and SYDVKM. Trimming cost V 10 bases and J 0 bases, with 30 bases left between them. The CDR3 DNA reads TGTGCCACCATTTTCAGCTCGGGGGGGGGACGCCATGCAACTAATGAAAAACTGTTTTTT. The encoded protein is CATIFSSGGGRHATNEKLFF.